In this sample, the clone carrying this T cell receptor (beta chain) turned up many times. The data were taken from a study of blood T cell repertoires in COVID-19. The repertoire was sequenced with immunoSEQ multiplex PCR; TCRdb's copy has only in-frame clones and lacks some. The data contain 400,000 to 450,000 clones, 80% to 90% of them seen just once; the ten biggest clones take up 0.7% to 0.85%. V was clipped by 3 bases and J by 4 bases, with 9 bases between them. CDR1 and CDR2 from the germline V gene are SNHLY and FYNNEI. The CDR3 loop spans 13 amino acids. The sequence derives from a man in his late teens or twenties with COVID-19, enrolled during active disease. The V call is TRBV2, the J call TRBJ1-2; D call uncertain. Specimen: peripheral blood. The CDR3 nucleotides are TGTGCCAGCAGTGACCGTACTGCCTATGGCTACACCTTC. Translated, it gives CASSDRTAYGYTF.